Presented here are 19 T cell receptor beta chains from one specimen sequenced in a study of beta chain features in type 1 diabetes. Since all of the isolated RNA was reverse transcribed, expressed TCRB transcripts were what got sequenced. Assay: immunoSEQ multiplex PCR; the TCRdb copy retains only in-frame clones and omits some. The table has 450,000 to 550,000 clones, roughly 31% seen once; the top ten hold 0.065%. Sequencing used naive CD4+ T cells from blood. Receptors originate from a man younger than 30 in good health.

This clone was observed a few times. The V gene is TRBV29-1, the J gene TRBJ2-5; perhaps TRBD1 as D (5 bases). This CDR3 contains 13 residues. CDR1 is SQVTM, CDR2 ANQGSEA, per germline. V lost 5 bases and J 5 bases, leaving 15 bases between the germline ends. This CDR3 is CSVNRNQRETQYF. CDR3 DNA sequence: TGCAGCGTTAACAGGAACCAAAGGGAGACCCAGTACTTC.

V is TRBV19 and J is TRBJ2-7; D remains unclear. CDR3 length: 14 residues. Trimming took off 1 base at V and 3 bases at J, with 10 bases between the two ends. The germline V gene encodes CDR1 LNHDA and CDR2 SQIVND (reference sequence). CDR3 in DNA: TGTGCCAGTAGTATAGGCGGCAGCCTCTACGAGCAGTACTTC. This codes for CASSIGGSLYEQYF. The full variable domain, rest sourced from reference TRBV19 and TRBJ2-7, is DGGITQSPKYLFRKEGQNVTLSCEQNLNHDAMYWYRQDPGQGLRLIYYSQIVNDFQKGDIAEGYSVSREKKESFPLTVTSAQKNPTAFYLCASSIGGSLYEQYFGPGTRLTVT.

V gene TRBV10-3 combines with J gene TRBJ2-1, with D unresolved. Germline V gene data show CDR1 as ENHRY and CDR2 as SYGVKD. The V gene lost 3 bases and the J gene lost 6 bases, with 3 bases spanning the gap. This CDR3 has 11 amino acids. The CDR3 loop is CAISDVNEQFF. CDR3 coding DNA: TGTGCCATCAGTGACGTCAATGAGCAGTTCTTC.

CDR3 sequence reads: CSVVLGGMNTEAFF. The CDR3 bases are TGCAGCGTTGTCTTGGGGGGGATGAACACTGAAGCTTTCTTT. The V gene is TRBV29-1, the J gene TRBJ1-1, with D possibly being TRBD1 (5 bases). CDR1 SQVTM and CDR2 ANQGSEA come from the germline V gene. V lost 4 bases and J lost 0, with 12 bases in between. The CDR3 consists of 14 residues. Drawing the rest from reference TRBV29-1 and TRBJ1-1, the complete variable domain is SAVISQKPSRDICQRGTSLTIQCQVDSQVTMMFWYRQQPGQSLTLIATANQGSEATYESGFVIDKFPISRPNLTFSTLTVSNMSPEDSSIYLCSVVLGGMNTEAFFGQGTRLTVV.

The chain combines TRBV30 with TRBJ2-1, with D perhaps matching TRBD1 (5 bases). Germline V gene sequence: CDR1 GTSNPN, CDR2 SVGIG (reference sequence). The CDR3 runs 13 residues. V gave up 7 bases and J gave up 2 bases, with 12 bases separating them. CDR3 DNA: TGTGCCTTGGATAAAGGGGCCTACAATGAGCAGTTCTTC. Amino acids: CALDKGAYNEQFF.

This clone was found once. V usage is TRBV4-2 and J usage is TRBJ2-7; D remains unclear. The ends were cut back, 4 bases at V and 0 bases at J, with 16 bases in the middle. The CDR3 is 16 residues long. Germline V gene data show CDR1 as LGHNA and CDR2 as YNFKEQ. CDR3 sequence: CASSRELGSSSYEQYF. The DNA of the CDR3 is TGTGCCAGCAGCCGAGAACTCGGGTCAAGCTCCTACGAGCAGTACTTC.

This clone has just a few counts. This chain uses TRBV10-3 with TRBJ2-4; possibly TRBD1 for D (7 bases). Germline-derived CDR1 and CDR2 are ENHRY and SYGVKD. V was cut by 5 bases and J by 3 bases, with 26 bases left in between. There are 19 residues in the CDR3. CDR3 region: CAISFSYGDREVVKNIQYF. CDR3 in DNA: TGTGCCATCAGTTTCTCATACGGTGACAGGGAGGTAGTCAAAAACATTCAGTACTTC.

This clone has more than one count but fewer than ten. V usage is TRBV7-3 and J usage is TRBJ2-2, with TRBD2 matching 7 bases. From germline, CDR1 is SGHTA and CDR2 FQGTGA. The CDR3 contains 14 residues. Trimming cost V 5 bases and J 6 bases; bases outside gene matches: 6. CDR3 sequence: CASSPPGGSGELFF. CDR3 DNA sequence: TGTGCCAGCAGCCCTCCGGGAGGATCCGGGGAGCTGTTTTTT. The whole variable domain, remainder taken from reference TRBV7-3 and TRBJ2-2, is GAGVSQTPSNKVTEKGKYVELRCDPISGHTALYWYRQSLGQGPEFLIYFQGTGAADDSGLPNDRFFAVRPEGSVSTLKIQRTERGDSAVYLCASSPPGGSGELFFGEGSRLTVL.

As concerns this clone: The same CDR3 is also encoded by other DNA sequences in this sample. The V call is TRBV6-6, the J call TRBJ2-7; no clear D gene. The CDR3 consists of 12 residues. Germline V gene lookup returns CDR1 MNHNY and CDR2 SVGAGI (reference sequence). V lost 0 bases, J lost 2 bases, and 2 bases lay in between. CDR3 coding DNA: TGTGCCAGCAGTTACTCGGCCTACGAGCAGTACTTC. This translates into CASSYSAYEQYF.

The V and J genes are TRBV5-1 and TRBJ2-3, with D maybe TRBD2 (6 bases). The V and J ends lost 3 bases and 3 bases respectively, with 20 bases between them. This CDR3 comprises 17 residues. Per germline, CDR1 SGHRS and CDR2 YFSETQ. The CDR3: CASSWTGTPEGTDTQYF. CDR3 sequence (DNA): TGCGCCAGCAGCTGGACCGGGACTCCCGAGGGGACAGATACGCAGTATTTT. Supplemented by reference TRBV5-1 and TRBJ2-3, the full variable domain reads KAGVTQTPRYLIKTRGQQVTLSCSPISGHRSVSWYQQTPGQGLQFLFEYFSETQRNKGNFPGRFSGRQFSNSRSEMNVSTLELGDSALYLCASSWTGTPEGTDTQYFGPGTRLTVL.

CDR3 DNA: TGCAGCGTACCCCCGGGACAGGTTTCCTATGGCTACACCTTC. Its protein is CSVPPGQVSYGYTF. The chain is built from TRBV29-1 and TRBJ1-2; 8 nucleotides match TRBD1. V shed 6 bases, J shed 4 bases, and the junction held 10 bases outside the gene matches. Per germline, CDR1 SQVTM and CDR2 ANQGSEA. The CDR3 is 14 amino acids.

Here the CDR3 DNA reads TGTGCCAGCAGCTTGGGGGGAGCTAGCGGGAGGTCAGATACGCAGTATTTT. It translates to CASSLGGASGRSDTQYF. V and J are TRBV7-2 and TRBJ2-3; the match to TRBD2 covers 11 bases. The CDR3 runs to 17 residues. V was clipped by 3 bases and J by 4 bases; unmatched bases: 9. CDR1 and CDR2 (germline): SGHTA, FQGNSA.

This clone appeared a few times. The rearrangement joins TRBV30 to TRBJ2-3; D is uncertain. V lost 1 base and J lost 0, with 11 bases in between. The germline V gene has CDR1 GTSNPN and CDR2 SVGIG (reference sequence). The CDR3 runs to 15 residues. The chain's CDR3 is CAWSAGWTSTDTQYF. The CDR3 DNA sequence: TGTGCCTGGAGTGCCGGGTGGACGAGCACAGATACGCAGTATTTT.

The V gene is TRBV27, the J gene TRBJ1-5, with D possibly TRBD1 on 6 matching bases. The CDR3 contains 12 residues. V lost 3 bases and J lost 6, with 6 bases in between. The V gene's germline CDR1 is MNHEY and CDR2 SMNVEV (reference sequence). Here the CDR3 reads CASSFRGQPQHF. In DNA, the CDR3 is TGTGCCAGCAGTTTCAGGGGTCAGCCCCAGCATTTT.

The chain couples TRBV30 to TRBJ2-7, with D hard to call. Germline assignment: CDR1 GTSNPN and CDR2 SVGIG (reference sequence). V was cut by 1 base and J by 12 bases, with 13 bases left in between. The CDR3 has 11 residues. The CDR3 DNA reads TGTGCCTGGAGTGCCATTGGGGATTGGTACTTC. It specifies CAWSAIGDWYF.

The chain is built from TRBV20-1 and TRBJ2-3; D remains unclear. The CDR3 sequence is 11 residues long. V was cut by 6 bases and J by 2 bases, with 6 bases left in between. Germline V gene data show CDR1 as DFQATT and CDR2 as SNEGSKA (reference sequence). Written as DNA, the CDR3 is TGCAGTGCGCACATCACAGATACGCAGTATTTT. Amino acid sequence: CSAHITDTQYF.

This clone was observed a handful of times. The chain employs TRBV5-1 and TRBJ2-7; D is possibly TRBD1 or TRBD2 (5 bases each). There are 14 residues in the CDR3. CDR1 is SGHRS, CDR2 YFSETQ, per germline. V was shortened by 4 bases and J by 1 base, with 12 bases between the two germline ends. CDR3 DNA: TGCGCCAGCAGCCAGGGACCCGGGTCCTACGAGCAGTACTTC. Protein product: CASSQGPGSYEQYF.

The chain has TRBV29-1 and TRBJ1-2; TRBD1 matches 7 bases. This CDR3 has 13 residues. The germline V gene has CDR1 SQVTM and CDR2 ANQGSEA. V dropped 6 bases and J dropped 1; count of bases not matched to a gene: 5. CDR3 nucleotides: TGCAGCGTCAAACAGGGGAGTAACTATGGCTACACCTTC. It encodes CSVKQGSNYGYTF.

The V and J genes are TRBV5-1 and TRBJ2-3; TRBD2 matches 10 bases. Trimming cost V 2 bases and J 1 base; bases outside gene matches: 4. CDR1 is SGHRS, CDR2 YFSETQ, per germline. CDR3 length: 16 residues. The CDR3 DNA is TGCGCCAGCAGCTTCGGAGGGACTAGCGGCACAGATACGCAGTATTTT. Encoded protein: CASSFGGTSGTDTQYF.